This T cell receptor beta chain was captured in a study of HIV-infected children after antiretroviral therapy interruption. Study background: Samples from the continuous-treatment group were taken at weeks 0, 48 and 150. Findings and limits, study-wide: After treatment interruption started, naive CD4+ CDR3 overlap across time points dropped.

A 3' RACE protocol on RNA, with unique molecular identifiers, produced the TCR library. One entry per CDR3 protein results from TCRdb running MiXCR on the 3' RACE reads. The sample has fewer than 50,000 distinct CDR3 sequences; 4.3% are singletons. This clonotype appeared many times. Its antigen is as yet unknown. The CDR3 consists of 13 residues. V lost 5 bases to trimming and J lost 6 bases, with 11 bases between them. Documented treatment: PENTA 11 planned treatment interruption arm or continuous ART arm. Only samples with at least 5 million viable PBMCs qualified. V and J are TRBV12-3 or TRBV12-4 and TRBJ2-4; D uncertain. The material sequenced was CD45RA+ CD4+ T cells from PBMCs, pooled from several time points, taken from a donor given antiretroviral therapy, either interrupted or continuous. Indicated subset: naive CD4+ CD45RA+ CD45RO- T cells. The sequence was collected from a pool of human donors with HIV. The CDR3 sequence is CASSGPLTNIQYF. The CDR3 DNA reads TGTGCCAGCAGTGGGCCTTTAACAAACATTCAGTACTTC.